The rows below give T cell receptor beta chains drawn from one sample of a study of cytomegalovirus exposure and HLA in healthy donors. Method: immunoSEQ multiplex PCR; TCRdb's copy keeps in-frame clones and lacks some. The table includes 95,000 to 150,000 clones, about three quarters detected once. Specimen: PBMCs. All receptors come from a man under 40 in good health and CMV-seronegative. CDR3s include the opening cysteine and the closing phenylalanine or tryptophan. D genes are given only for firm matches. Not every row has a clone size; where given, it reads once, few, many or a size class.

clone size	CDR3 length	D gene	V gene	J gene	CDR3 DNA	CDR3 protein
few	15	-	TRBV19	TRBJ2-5	TGTGCCAGTAGTATGAAACAGGGCCCTCGAGAGACCCAGTACTTC	CASSMKQGPRETQYF
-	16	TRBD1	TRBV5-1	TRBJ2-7	TGCGCCAGCAGCCAATATCGACAGGGCCTCTCCTACGAGCAGTACTTC	CASSQYRQGLSYEQYF
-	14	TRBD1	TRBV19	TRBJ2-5	TGTGCCAGTAGTACGTGGACAGGGGATGAGACCCAGTACTTC	CASSTWTGDETQYF
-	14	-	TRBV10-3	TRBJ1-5	TGTGCCATCAGCCGCGGGTTAATAAATCAGCCCCAGCATTTT	CAISRGLINQPQHF
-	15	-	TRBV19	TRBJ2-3	TGTGCCAGTAGTAAGCCATTCACTAGCACAGATACGCAGTATTTT	CASSKPFTSTDTQYF
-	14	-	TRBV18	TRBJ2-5	TGTGCCAGCTCACCCCGGCGGGTCCAAGAGACCCAGTACTTC	CASSPRRVQETQYF
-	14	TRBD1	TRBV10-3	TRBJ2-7	TGTGCCATCTATGAAGGGACAGGGTCCTACGAGCAGTACTTC	CAIYEGTGSYEQYF
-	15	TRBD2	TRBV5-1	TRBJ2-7	TGCGCCAGCAGCCGGTCGGACGGGAGGGGGTCCGAGCAGTACTTC	CASSRSDGRGSEQYF
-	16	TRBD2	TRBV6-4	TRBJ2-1	TGTGCCAGCAGTGACTCCCTAGCGGGCGACCACAATGAGCAGTTCTTC	CASSDSLAGDHNEQFF
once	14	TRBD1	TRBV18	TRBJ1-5	TGTGCCAGCTCACCGGACAGGGTTAGTCAGCCCCAGCATTTT	CASSPDRVSQPQHF
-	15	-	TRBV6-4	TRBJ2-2	TGTGCCAGCAGTGTCCTAGCGATGAACACCGGGGAGCTGTTTTTT	CASSVLAMNTGELFF
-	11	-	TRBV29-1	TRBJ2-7	TGCAGCGTTTCCGGAGGATACGAGCAGTACTTC	CSVSGGYEQYF
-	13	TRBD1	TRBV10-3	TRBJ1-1	TGTGCCATCAGCGGGACAGGGAGGACTGAAGCTTTCTTT	CAISGTGRTEAFF
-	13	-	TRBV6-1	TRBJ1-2	TGTGCCAGCAAAGACAGAACTAACTATGGCTACACCTTC	CASKDRTNYGYTF
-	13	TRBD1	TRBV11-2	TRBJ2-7	TGTGCCAGCAGCCCGGGACAGTCCTACGAGCAGTACTTC	CASSPGQSYEQYF
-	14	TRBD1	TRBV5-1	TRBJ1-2	TGCGCCAGCAGCGGCGGACAGGAGATCTATGGCTACACCTTC	CASSGGQEIYGYTF
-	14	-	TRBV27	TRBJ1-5	TGTGCCAGCAGTCCGACCGGGTCCCGGTGGCCCCAGCATTTT	CASSPTGSRWPQHF
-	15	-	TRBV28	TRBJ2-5	TGTGCCAGCAGTTTTTACGGGAGTAAGCAAGAGACCCAGTACTTC	CASSFYGSKQETQYF
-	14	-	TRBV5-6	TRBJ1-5	TGTGCCAGCAGCTTGGACCCGGTTAATCAGCCCCAGCATTTT	CASSLDPVNQPQHF
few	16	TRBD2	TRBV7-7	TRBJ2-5	TGTGCCAGCAGCTCCGGACTAGCGGCGGCAGTAGAGACCCAGTACTTC	CASSSGLAAAVETQYF
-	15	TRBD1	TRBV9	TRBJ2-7	TGTGCCAGCAGCCTCACCGGGACAGCCTCCTACGAGCAGTACTTC	CASSLTGTASYEQYF
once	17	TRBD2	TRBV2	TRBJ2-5	TGTGCCAGCAGCACCCCCTCTATAGCGGGAGACAAGGAGACCCAGTACTTC	CASSTPSIAGDKETQYF
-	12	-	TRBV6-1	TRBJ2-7	TGTGCCAGCAGAAGGGGCACCTACGAGCAGTACTTC	CASRRGTYEQYF
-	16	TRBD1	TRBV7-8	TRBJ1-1	TGTGCCAGCAGGCCAGCCAGGGGGCGAGCGGACACTGAAGCTTTCTTT	CASRPARGRADTEAFF
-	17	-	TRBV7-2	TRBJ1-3	TGTGCCAGCAGCTTAGGCGGGGCGCGAATCTCTGGAAACACCATATATTTT	CASSLGGARISGNTIYF
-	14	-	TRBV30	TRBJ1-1	TGTGCCTGGAGTGGGGGGGGGAGACTCACTGAAGCTTTCTTT	CAWSGGGRLTEAFF
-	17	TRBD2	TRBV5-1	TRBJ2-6	TGCGCCAGCAGCTTGTTAGCGGGAGGGTCTGGGGCCAACGTCCTGACTTTC	CASSLLAGGSGANVLTF
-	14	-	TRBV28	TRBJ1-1	TGTGCCAGCAGTTTAGGGGGCAGCACCACTGAAGCTTTCTTT	CASSLGGSTTEAFF
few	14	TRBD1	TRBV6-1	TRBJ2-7	TGTGCCGGAACCGGGACAGGGGTTCCCGGCGAGCAGTACTTC	CAGTGTGVPGEQYF
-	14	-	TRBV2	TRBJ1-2	TGTGCCAGCGAAGCCGGGGGGAGATGGGATGGCTACACCTTC	CASEAGGRWDGYTF
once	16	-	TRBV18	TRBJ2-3	TGTGCCAGCTCACCAAACAGGACGCCTAGCACAGATACGCAGTATTTT	CASSPNRTPSTDTQYF
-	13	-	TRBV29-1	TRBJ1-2	TGCAGCGTTGAAGGGGGCGCGGGGTATGGCTACACCTTC	CSVEGGAGYGYTF
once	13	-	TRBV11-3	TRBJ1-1	TGTGCCAGCAGTTTCGATCAGGGTGCTGAAGCTTTCTTT	CASSFDQGAEAFF
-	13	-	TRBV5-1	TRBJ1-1	TGCGCCAGCAGCTTGGGGCAGGGCAGAGAAGCTTTCTTT	CASSLGQGREAFF
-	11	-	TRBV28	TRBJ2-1	TGTGCCAGCAGCGCGTACAATGAGCAGTTCTTC	CASSAYNEQFF
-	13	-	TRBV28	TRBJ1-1	TGTGCCAGCATAGGGGGGGCGAGAACTGAAGCTTTCTTT	CASIGGARTEAFF
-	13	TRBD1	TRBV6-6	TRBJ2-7	TGTGCCAGCAGGACAGGGTATTCCTACGAGCAGTACTTC	CASRTGYSYEQYF
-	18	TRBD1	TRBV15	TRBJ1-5	TGTGCCACCAGCAGAGATTGGGGACAGGGCGGGAGCAATCAGCCCCAGCATTTT	CATSRDWGQGGSNQPQHF
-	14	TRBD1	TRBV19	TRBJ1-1	TGTGCCAGTAGTATCGTTGGAGACAGGGGGATAGCTTTCTTT	CASSIVGDRGIAFF
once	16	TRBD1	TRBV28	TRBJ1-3	TGTGCCAGCAGTCGATCCGGGACAGGGATCGGTAACACCATATATTTT	CASSRSGTGIGNTIYF
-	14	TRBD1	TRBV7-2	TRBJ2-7	TGTGCCAGCAGCGCCAACTCCAGGGGGTACGAGCAGTACTTC	CASSANSRGYEQYF
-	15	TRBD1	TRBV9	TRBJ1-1	TGTGCCAGCAGCGTAGCCGGGACAGGGTTTCCTGAAGCTTTCTTT	CASSVAGTGFPEAFF
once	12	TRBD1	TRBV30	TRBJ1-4	TGTGCCTACAGGGGGCTCGATGAAAAACTGTTTTTT	CAYRGLDEKLFF
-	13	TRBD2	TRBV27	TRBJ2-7	TGTGCCAGCGGACTAGCGGTTCGGGGAGAGCAGTACTTC	CASGLAVRGEQYF
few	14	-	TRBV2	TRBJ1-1	TGTGCCAGCAGTCGACAGCCCGGGAGGCCCGAAGCTTTCTTT	CASSRQPGRPEAFF
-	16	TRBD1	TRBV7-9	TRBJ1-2	TGTGCCAGCAGCATGGACAGGGGGCTGCCGAACTATGGCTACACCTTC	CASSMDRGLPNYGYTF
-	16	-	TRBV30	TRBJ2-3	TGTGCCTGGAGTGGCGGAGGGGGCCTATCCACAGATACGCAGTATTTT	CAWSGGGGLSTDTQYF